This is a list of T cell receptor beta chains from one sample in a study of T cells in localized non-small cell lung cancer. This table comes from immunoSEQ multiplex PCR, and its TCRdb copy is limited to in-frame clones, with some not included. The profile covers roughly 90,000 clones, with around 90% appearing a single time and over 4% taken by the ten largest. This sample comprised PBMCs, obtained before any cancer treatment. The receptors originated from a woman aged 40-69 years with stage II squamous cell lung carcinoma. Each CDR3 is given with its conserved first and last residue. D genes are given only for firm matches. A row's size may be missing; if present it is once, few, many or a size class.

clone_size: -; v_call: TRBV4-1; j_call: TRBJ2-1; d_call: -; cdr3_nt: TGCGCCAGCAGCCAAGATGTCGGGAGTGGCGATGAGCAGTTCTTC; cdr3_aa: CASSQDVGSGDEQFF
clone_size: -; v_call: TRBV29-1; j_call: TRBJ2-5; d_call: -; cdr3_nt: TGCAGCGTTGAACGGGGACAAGAGACCCAGTACTTC; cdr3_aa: CSVERGQETQYF
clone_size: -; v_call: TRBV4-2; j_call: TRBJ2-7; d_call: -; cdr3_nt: TGTGCCAGCAGCCAAGATGGTCCGGTTTCGGGGAGCGAGCAGTACTTC; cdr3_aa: CASSQDGPVSGSEQYF
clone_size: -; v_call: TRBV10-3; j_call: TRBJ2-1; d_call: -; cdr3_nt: TGTGCCATCATCCCGGACACCCACAATGAGCAGTTCTTC; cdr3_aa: CAIIPDTHNEQFF
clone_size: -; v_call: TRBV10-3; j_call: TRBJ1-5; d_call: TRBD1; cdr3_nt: TGTGCCACCTACCCGGGACAGGGTTCTCGACAGCCCCAGCATTTT; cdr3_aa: CATYPGQGSRQPQHF
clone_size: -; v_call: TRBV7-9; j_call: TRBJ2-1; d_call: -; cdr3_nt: TGTGCCAGCACCTCCAGGGGCCCCCCGGTCTTC; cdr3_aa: CASTSRGPPVF
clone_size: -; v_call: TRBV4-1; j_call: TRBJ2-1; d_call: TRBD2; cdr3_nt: TGCGCCAGCAGCCAAGCGTTGGCTAGCGGGGGTAATGAGCAGTTCTTC; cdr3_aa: CASSQALASGGNEQFF
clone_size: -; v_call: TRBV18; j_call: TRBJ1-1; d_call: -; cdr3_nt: TGTGCCAGCTCACCACCGGCAGGGCGTGGTACTGAAGCTTTCTTT; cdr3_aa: CASSPPAGRGTEAFF
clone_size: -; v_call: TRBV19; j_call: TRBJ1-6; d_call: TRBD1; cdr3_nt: TGTGCCAGTAAAGGGACAGCAGAAGGTTCACCCCTCCACTTT; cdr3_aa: CASKGTAEGSPLHF
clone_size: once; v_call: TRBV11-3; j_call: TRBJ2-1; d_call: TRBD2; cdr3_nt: TGTGCCAGCAGCTTAGGGGGCGGGAGAGGAGATGAGCAGTTCTTC; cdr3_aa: CASSLGGGRGDEQFF
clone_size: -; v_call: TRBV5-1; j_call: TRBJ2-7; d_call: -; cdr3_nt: TGCGCCAGCAGCTTTACAGGGAGCTCCTACGAGCAGTACTTC; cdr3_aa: CASSFTGSSYEQYF
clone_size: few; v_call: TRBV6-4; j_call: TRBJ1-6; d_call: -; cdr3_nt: TGTGCCAGCAGGGACAGCTCCTATAATTCACCCCTCCACTTT; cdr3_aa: CASRDSSYNSPLHF
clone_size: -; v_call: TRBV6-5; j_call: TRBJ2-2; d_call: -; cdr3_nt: TGTGCCAGCCGCGACGGGAACACCGGGGAGCTGTTTTTT; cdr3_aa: CASRDGNTGELFF
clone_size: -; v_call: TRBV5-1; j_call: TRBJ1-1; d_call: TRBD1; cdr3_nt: TGCGCCAGCAGCAGACAGGGTGAGGCTGAAGCTTTCTTT; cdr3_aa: CASSRQGEAEAFF
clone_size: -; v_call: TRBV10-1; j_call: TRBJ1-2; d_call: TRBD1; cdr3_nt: TGCGCCAGCAGTGGGGACAGTCTCGGCTACACCTTC; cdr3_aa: CASSGDSLGYTF
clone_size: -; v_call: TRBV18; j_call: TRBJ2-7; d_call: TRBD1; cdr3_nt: TGTGCCAGCTCACCCGACAGGGCCGCTTATGAGCAGTACTTC; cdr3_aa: CASSPDRAAYEQYF
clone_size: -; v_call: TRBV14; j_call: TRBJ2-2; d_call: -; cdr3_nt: TGTGCCAGCAGCCAGGGGTACACCGGGGAGCTGTTTTTT; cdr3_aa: CASSQGYTGELFF
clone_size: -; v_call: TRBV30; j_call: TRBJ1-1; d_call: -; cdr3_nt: TGTGCCCAGACGGGGGCGGGGACTGAAGCTTTCTTT; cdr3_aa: CAQTGAGTEAFF
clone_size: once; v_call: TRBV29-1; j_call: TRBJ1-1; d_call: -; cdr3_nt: TGCAGCGTTAGCGTGGGGGGCAGGGGCACTGAAGCTTTCTTT; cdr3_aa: CSVSVGGRGTEAFF